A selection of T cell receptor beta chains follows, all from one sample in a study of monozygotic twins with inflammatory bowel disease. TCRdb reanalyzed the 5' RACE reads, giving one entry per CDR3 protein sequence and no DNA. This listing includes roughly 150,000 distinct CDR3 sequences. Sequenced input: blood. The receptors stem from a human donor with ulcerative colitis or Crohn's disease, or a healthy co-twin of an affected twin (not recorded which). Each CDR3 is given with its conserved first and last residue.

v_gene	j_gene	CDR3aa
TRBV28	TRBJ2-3	CASSLRGLWGTQYF
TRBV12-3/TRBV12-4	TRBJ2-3	CASSLRIEPDTQYF
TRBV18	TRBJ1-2	CASSPPGPRIPYYGYTF
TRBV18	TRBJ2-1	CASSRSLADNEQFF
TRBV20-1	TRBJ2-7	CSALTGQGIYEQYF
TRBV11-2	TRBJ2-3	CASSSFGLAGYTDTQYF
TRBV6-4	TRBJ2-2	CASSIEDNTGELFF
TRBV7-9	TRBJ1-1	CASSVMMGNTEAFF
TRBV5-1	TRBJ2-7	CASSLITGNYEQYF
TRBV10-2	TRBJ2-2	CASSDALGELFF
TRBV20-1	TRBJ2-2	CSGTGQGISGVLFF
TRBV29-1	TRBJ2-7	CRTQIVEDYEQYF
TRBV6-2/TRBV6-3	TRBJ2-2	CASRRTGGIKTGELFF
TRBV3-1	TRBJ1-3	CASSRTTGGANGNTIYF
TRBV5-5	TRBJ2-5	CASSLGGRRQETQYF
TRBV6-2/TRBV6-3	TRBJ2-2	CASSYSGTGELFF
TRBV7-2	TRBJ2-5	CASSSRTSWETQYF
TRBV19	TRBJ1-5	CASSRQEGQHQPQHF
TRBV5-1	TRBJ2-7	CASKQGGSYEQYF
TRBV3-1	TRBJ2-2	CASTYGGSGELFF
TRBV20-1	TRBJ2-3	CSARGGGAPDTQYF
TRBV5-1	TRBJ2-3	CASSPDYLTSGTQYF
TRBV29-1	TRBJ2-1	CSVGTGGYNEQFF
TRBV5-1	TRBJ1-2	CASNGGASFYGYTF
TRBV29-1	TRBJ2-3	CSVDTYDRGTDTQYF
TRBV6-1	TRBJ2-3	CASSWQGATDTQYF
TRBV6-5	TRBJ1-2	CASSYSVPGYGYTF
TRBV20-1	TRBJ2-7	CSARDPRGRYEQYF
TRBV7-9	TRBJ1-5	CASQDSHNQPQHF
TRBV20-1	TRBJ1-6	CSASQGPNYSPLHF
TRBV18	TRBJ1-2	CASSPPRSTGSYGYTF
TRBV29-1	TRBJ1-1	CSVPGPGGMNTEAFF
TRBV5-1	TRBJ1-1	CASSLVGSLAEAFF